The 23 T cell receptor beta chains in this list originate from one sample, sequenced in a study of cytomegalovirus exposure and HLA in healthy donors. The PCR had 60 Vbeta and 13 Jbeta primers. TCRdb's copy holds only in-frame clones and misses some; the assay was immunoSEQ multiplex PCR. The sample yields more than 80,000 clones, roughly 60% seen once. Sequences were obtained from PBMCs. Receptors originate from a human donor in good health.

The chain joins TRBV6-5 to TRBJ1-6; D ambiguous. The CDR3 covers 14 residues. CDR1 and CDR2 from the germline V gene are MNHEY and SVGAGI. V gave up 4 bases and J gave up 13 bases, with 17 bases separating them. Here the CDR3 reads CASSSNSGRPPLHF. The CDR3 nucleotides are TGTGCCAGCAGTTCGAACTCCGGGAGGCCTCCCCTCCACTTT.

The DNA of the CDR3 is TGTGCCAGCAGCGAGTTAGCGGGGGGGGCCTACAATGAGCAGTTCTTC. Translating gives CASSELAGGAYNEQFF. J is TRBJ2-1 and V is TRBV9; 11 bases map to TRBD2. The junction had 4 bases not matched to a gene; V was cut back by 3 bases and J by 2 bases. The V gene's germline CDR1 is SGDLS and CDR2 YYNGEE. The CDR3 covers 16 residues.

This chain uses TRBV6-6 with TRBJ2-5; TRBD2 agrees at 9 bases. CDR3 length: 14 residues. From germline, CDR1 is MNHNY and CDR2 SVGAGI (reference sequence). V was clipped by 4 bases and J by 1 base; unmatched bases: 1. CDR3 bases: TGTGCCAGCAGTTCTAGCGGGGTCCAAGAGACCCAGTACTTC. Translation gives CASSSSGVQETQYF.

CDR3 DNA: TGTGCCAGCAGAACCCGGGACAGATCTTATGGCTACACCTTC. It translates to CASRTRDRSYGYTF. The chain has TRBV6-5 and TRBJ1-2; 7 nucleotides line up with TRBD1. Germline CDR1 reads MNHEY; CDR2 reads SVGAGI. The junction had 9 bases not matched to a gene; V was cut back by 6 bases and J by 5 bases. This CDR3 contains 14 residues.

The V gene is TRBV4-1, the J gene TRBJ2-1, with 10 bases that match TRBD2. The germline V gene encodes CDR1 MGHRA and CDR2 YSYEKL. Trimming removed 0 bases from V and 2 bases from J; junction bases left unmatched: 1. This CDR3 spans 16 amino acids. The CDR3 region is CASSQDGLAAYNEQFF. The CDR3 region has the DNA TGCGCCAGCAGCCAAGATGGACTAGCGGCCTACAATGAGCAGTTCTTC.

V usage is TRBV2 and J usage is TRBJ1-1, with 7 bases that match TRBD1. The CDR3 covers 16 residues. In germline, CDR1 is SNHLY, CDR2 FYNNEI. V lost 1 base and J lost 4; bases outside the gene matches: 9. CDR3 amino acids: CASSEVGPGGTTEAFF. CDR3 sequence (DNA): TGTGCCAGCAGTGAAGTGGGGCCAGGGGGAACCACTGAAGCTTTCTTT.

The gene calls are TRBV7-2 and TRBJ2-7; 9 nucleotides align to TRBD1. CDR3 length equals 14 residues. V lost 4 bases, J lost 6 bases, and 7 bases stayed unmatched. In germline, CDR1 is SGHTA, CDR2 FQGNSA. CDR3 loop: CASSWDRVLGEQYF. In DNA, the CDR3 is TGTGCCAGCAGCTGGGACAGGGTCCTTGGCGAGCAGTACTTC.

The chain is built from TRBV5-1 and TRBJ1-4; possibly TRBD1 for D (6 bases). Germline loops: CDR1 SGHRS, CDR2 YFSETQ. CDR3 length equals 15 residues. V shed 4 bases and J shed 5 bases, with 15 bases lying between them. The CDR3 sequence is CASSRQTGRNEKLFF. The CDR3 coding sequence is TGCGCCAGCAGCCGACAGACAGGAAGAAATGAAAAACTGTTTTTT.

V is TRBV19 and J is TRBJ1-3, with 11 bases lining up with TRBD1. The V gene's germline CDR1 is LNHDA and CDR2 SQIVND (reference sequence). The V gene end was trimmed by 10 bases and the J gene end by 8 bases; junction bases not matched to a gene: 10. The CDR3 extends over 14 amino acids. For the CDR3, the DNA is TGTGCCACCACGTGGGGACAGGGGGTGGACACCATATATTTT. Its protein product is CATTWGQGVDTIYF.

In its sample, this clone was seen a few times. The V and J genes are TRBV6-5 and TRBJ1-1, with TRBD1 as a possible D gene (5 bases). V shed 8 bases and J shed 2 bases, with 15 bases lying between them. The germline gives CDR1 MNHEY, CDR2 SVGAGI. The CDR3 is made up of 14 amino acids. The CDR3: CASSKSRGNTEAFF. CDR3 nucleotides: TGTGCCAGCTCTAAATCAAGGGGAAACACTGAAGCTTTCTTT.

The chain recombines TRBV6-5 with TRBJ2-4, with 7 bases fitting TRBD1. J was trimmed by 6 bases and V by 6 bases; bases with no gene match: 5. This CDR3 comprises 13 residues. Germline V gene lookup returns CDR1 MNHEY and CDR2 SVGAGI. CDR3 nucleotides: TGTGCCAGCAGCCCAACAGGGGCAAACATTCAGTACTTC. Translated, it gives CASSPTGANIQYF.

This chain uses TRBV25-1 with TRBJ2-7, with 9 positions matching TRBD2. Germline V gives CDR1 MGHDK, CDR2 SYGVNS. The CDR3 runs to 16 residues. J lost 6 bases, V lost 0 bases, and 9 bases had no gene match. This CDR3 reads CASSEYDRLAGSEQYF. The CDR3 DNA sequence: TGTGCCAGCAGTGAATATGATCGGCTAGCGGGGTCCGAGCAGTACTTC.

This clone was recorded once. This sequence joins TRBV11-1 and TRBJ1-5; possible D gene TRBD1, 5 bases. CDR1 and CDR2 (germline): SGHAT, FQDESV (reference sequence). Trimming left V 2 bases short and J 2 bases short, with 7 bases between. The CDR3 length is 14 residues. In nucleotides, the CDR3 is TGTGCCAGCAGCTTACGGGGGGGCAATCAGCCCCAGCATTTT. It is translated as CASSLRGGNQPQHF.

The chain uses TRBV27 and TRBJ2-3; D unresolved. The germline V and J ends were trimmed by 6 bases and 9 bases, with 28 bases remaining between them. Germline assignment: CDR1 MNHEY and CDR2 SMNVEV (reference sequence). There are 17 residues in the CDR3. The CDR3 DNA follows: TGTGCCAGCAGCCGACCACCCAATTACAGTTTTTTGGAAACGCAGTATTTT. Translating gives CASSRPPNYSFLETQYF.

The rearrangement uses TRBV5-4 and TRBJ2-3, with 7 bases identical to TRBD2. Germline CDR1 reads SGHNT; CDR2 reads YYREEE (reference sequence). The CDR3 has 15 residues. V shed 4 bases and J 0 bases; nucleotides not matched to a gene: 5. The CDR3 reads CASSRDYTSTDTQYF. DNA of the CDR3: TGTGCCAGCAGCCGGGACTACACTAGCACAGATACGCAGTATTTT.

This clone has a handful of counts. The rearrangement joins TRBV5-6 to TRBJ1-6; TRBD1 aligns across 7 bases. This CDR3 contains 16 residues. Trimming took 2 bases from V and 5 from J; bases not matched to a gene: 7. Germline V gene lookup returns CDR1 SGHDT and CDR2 YYEEEE. In nucleotides, the CDR3 is TGTGCCAGCAGCTTTGGGACCGGGACAGATAATTCACCCCTCCACTTT. It specifies CASSFGTGTDNSPLHF.

The genes are TRBV6-5 and TRBJ1-5; TRBD1 matches 7 bases. V trimming: 7 bases; J trimming: 6 bases; junction bases outside the gene matches: 9. CDR3 length: 14 residues. Germline assignment: CDR1 MNHEY and CDR2 SVGAGI. CDR3 DNA: TGTGCCAGCACCAAGGACAGGTATAGTCAGCCCCAGCATTTT. Its protein is CASTKDRYSQPQHF.

This rearrangement joins TRBV5-1 to TRBJ1-2, with 7 bases that match TRBD1. The CDR3 has 18 amino acids. Germline V gene data show CDR1 as SGHRS and CDR2 as YFSETQ. Trimming cost V 6 bases and J 0 bases; bases outside gene matches: 17. CDR3 coding DNA: TGCGCCAGCACCCCCACTCCGACAGGGCCGTTAGCTAACTATGGCTACACCTTC. This encodes CASTPTPTGPLANYGYTF.

This clone was counted between two and nine times. The chain couples TRBV25-1 to TRBJ2-3; D is uncertain. Germline V gene data show CDR1 as MGHDK and CDR2 as SYGVNS. Between the trimmed V and J ends, which lost 4 bases and 2 bases, there was a span of 4 bases. This CDR3 comprises 12 residues. CDR3 coding DNA: TGTGCCAGCAGTGTCAACACAGATACGCAGTATTTT. Its translation is CASSVNTDTQYF. The full variable domain, rest sourced from reference TRBV25-1 and TRBJ2-3, is EADIYQTPRYLVIGTGKKITLECSQTMGHDKMYWYQQDPGMELHLIHYSYGVNSTEKGDLSSESTVSRIRTEHFPLTLESARPSHTSQYLCASSVNTDTQYFGPGTRLTVL.

The chain is built from TRBV6-5 and TRBJ2-1, with 8 bases aligning to TRBD2. The CDR3 runs 13 residues. The germline gives CDR1 MNHEY, CDR2 SVGAGI. The V segment lost 4 bases and the J segment 12 bases; nucleotides outside the gene matches: 8. CDR3 nucleotide sequence: TGTGCCAGCAGTTCTAGCGGGCGTAGAGTGCAGTTCTTC. Its protein is CASSSSGRRVQFF.

V and J are TRBV18 and TRBJ1-6; TRBD1 matches 7 bases. In germline, CDR1 is KGHSH, CDR2 LQKENI. There are 17 residues in the CDR3. V shed 1 base and J 6 bases; nucleotides not matched to a gene: 9. This chain's CDR3 is CASSPRIVGTANSPLHF. CDR3 in DNA: TGTGCCAGCTCACCACGTATCGTGGGGACAGCTAATTCACCCCTCCACTTT.

The chain uses TRBV19 and TRBJ2-1; TRBD1 might be the D (6 bases). CDR3 length: 16 amino acids. V gave up 5 bases and J gave up 4 bases, with 18 bases separating them. From germline, CDR1 is LNHDA and CDR2 SQIVND (reference sequence). The CDR3 loop is CASSSLQGKDYNEQFF. The CDR3 DNA reads TGTGCCAGTAGTTCCCTACAGGGAAAGGATTACAATGAGCAGTTCTTC. Variable domain in full (rest from reference TRBV19 and TRBJ2-1): DGGITQSPKYLFRKEGQNVTLSCEQNLNHDAMYWYRQDPGQGLRLIYYSQIVNDFQKGDIAEGYSVSREKKESFPLTVTSAQKNPTAFYLCASSSLQGKDYNEQFFGPGTRLTVL.

The V call is TRBV7-8, the J call TRBJ2-1; a possible D gene is TRBD1 (6 bases). Deletions cut 9 bases from V and 7 bases from J, with 19 bases between. Germline V gene lookup returns CDR1 SGHVS and CDR2 FQNEAQ. The CDR3 covers 14 residues. CDR3 DNA sequence: TGTGCCAGTGACAGGAACAGAAATACAAATGAGCAGTTCTTC. Its protein is CASDRNRNTNEQFF.